One and the same sample provided the 9 T cell receptor beta chains below, sequenced in a study of T cells in Graves' hyperthyroidism and ophthalmopathy. Researchers amplified the TCR beta CDR3 regions from RNA transcripts. The HTBI set primed first-round TCR CDR3 RT-PCR. TCRdb re-analysed the multiplex PCR reads in MiXCR, keeping a single row per CDR3 protein. The sample consists of about 98,000 distinct CDR3 sequences, roughly 39% of them appearing once. Input material: peripheral blood or thyroid tissue (not recorded which). Source of these receptors: a woman aged 25 to 39 with Graves' hyperthyroidism.

This clonotype was seen at least ten times. V usage is TRBV28 and J usage is TRBJ2-5; 8 positions agree with TRBD2. Germline V gene lookup returns CDR1 MDHEN and CDR2 SYDVKM. Trimming removed 8 bases from V and 4 bases from J; junction bases left unmatched: 6. The CDR3 is made up of 13 amino acids. For the CDR3, the DNA is TGTGCCAGCCGGTTAGCGGGAATAGAGACCCAGTACTTC. It translates to CASRLAGIETQYF. Supplemented by reference TRBV28 and TRBJ2-5, the full variable domain reads DVKVTQSSRYLVKRTGEKVFLECVQDMDHENMFWYRQDPGLGLRLIYFSYDVKMKEKGDIPEGYSVSREKKERFSLILESASTNQTSMYLCASRLAGIETQYFGPGTRLLVL.

This clonotype has at least ten counts. V and J are TRBV28 and TRBJ1-2; D perhaps matches TRBD1 (5 bases). The CDR3 contains 12 residues. CDR1 is MDHEN and CDR2 is SYDVKM in the germline V gene. The V gene lost 5 bases and the J gene lost 7 bases, with 11 bases spanning the gap. CDR3 region: CASSPPRVGYTF. The CDR3 bases are TGTGCCAGCAGTCCCCCCAGGGTTGGCTACACCTTC.

This clonotype was counted at least ten times. The chain couples TRBV29-1 to TRBJ2-7, with 7 nucleotides matching TRBD2. CDR3 size: 13 residues. The V gene end was trimmed by 5 bases and the J gene end by 1 base; junction bases not matched to a gene: 5. CDR1 and CDR2 (germline): SQVTM, ANQGSEA. The CDR3 DNA reads TGCAGCGTTCTCGGGAGGTCTTCCTACGAGCAGTACTTC. Encoded protein: CSVLGRSSYEQYF.

This clonotype was detected only a few times. A much larger clone lies one base from this, so it may be a read error. The chain links TRBV12-3 or TRBV12-4 to TRBJ1-5; TRBD1 is a possible D gene (6 bases). V lost 3 bases and J lost 3, with 9 bases in between. The CDR3 consists of 14 residues. The CDR3 reads CASSFGQLNQPQHF. The CDR3 nucleotides read TGTGCCAGCAGTTTCGGACAGCTCAATCAGCCCCAGCATTTT.

V usage is TRBV10-3 and J usage is TRBJ2-2; no clear D gene. V lost 0 bases and J lost 5, with 7 bases in between. CDR3 length: 14 residues. Germline V gene lookup returns CDR1 ENHRY and CDR2 SYGVKD. The CDR3 DNA reads TGTGCCATCAGTGAGTCGACCGGGACCGGGGAGCTGTTTTTT. This translates into CAISESTGTGELFF.

Worth noting for this clonotype: Sequence at one end of the junction differs from germline and may be a read error. The chain has TRBV28 and TRBJ2-7, with D perhaps TRBD2 (5 bases). Germline CDR1 is MDHEN and CDR2 is SYDVKM. CDR3 length: 14 amino acids. As DNA, the CDR3 is TGTGCCAGCAGTTTACTTGGGAGCTCCTACGTGCAGTACTTC. Protein sequence: CASSLLGSSYVQYF.

This clonotype occurred many times. The J gene is TRBJ1-2, the V gene TRBV11-2; a weak D match, TRBD1 (6 bases). V gave up 5 bases and J gave up 5 bases, with 18 bases separating them. The CDR3 sequence is 15 residues long. Germline lookup yields CDR1 SGHAT and CDR2 FQNNGV. CDR3 protein: CASSPRPGDRYGYTF. For the CDR3, the DNA is TGTGCCAGCAGCCCCCGTCCAGGGGATCGGTATGGCTACACCTTC.

This clonotype has at least ten counts. The chain employs TRBV5-6 and TRBJ1-3; D gene ambiguous. Germline CDR1 and CDR2: SGHDT and YYEEEE. CDR3 length: 14 amino acids. The ends were cut back, 0 bases at V and 4 bases at J, with 8 bases in the middle. The CDR3 region is CASSLATYGNTIYF. The CDR3 DNA follows: TGTGCCAGCAGCTTGGCGACATACGGAAACACCATATATTTT.

At least ten counts were recorded for this clonotype. The chain combines TRBV5-4 with TRBJ1-1; the match to TRBD1 covers 7 bases. The CDR3 is 16 residues long. The germline V gene has CDR1 SGHNT and CDR2 YYREEE (reference sequence). V dropped 4 bases and J dropped 1; count of bases not matched to a gene: 10. For the CDR3, the DNA is TGTGCCAGCAGCCAACAGGGGTATGACGCGAACACTGAAGCTTTCTTT. It encodes CASSQQGYDANTEAFF.